The entry that follows covers one T cell receptor beta chain sequence. The antigen remains undetermined. This sample was taken from a study of shared clonotypes between healthy human individuals. Whole-study findings and limits: Lower generation probabilities were found for non-shared clonotypes than for those shared by all four donors. Donors were few, which limited the genetic and exposure-history diversity represented. Naive subsets generally exceeded memory subsets in estimated richness.

The CDR3 has 15 amino acids. V lost 8 bases, J lost 2 bases, and 17 bases lay in between. Germline V gene data show CDR1 as SGHTA and CDR2 as FQGNSA. The protocol was immunoSEQ multiplex PCR, while the TCRdb copy is restricted to in-frame clones and leaves out a portion. This sample has 1.6 million or so clones; around 98.5% occur once, and the top ten carry about 0.4%. The V call is TRBV7-2, the J call TRBJ2-3, with D perhaps matching TRBD2 (6 bases). This receptor was identified in a man aged 25 to 40 in good health. The sequencing sample was made of naive CD4+ T cells sorted from blood. Subset reported: CD45RA+ positively selected. The CDR3 reads CASELWRGYTDTQYF. The CDR3 coding sequence is TGTGCCAGCGAGTTGTGGCGGGGTTACACAGATACGCAGTATTTT. The full variable domain, in which reference TRBV7-2 and TRBJ2-3 provide the parts outside the CDR3, is GAGVSQSPSNKVTEKGKDVELRCDPISGHTALYWYRQSLGQGLEFLIYFQGNSAPDKSGLPSDRFSAERTGGSVSTLTIQRTQQEDSAVYLCASELWRGYTDTQYFGPGTRLTVL.